This entry lists 28 T cell receptor beta chains sequenced from one sample in a study of shared clonotypes between healthy human individuals. Some clones are missing from TCRdb's copy, which holds only in-frame ones; the method was immunoSEQ multiplex PCR. The table has fewer than 650,000 clones, 76% seen once. The sequenced sample was PBMCs. These receptors were obtained from a middle-aged woman in good health. Some clones in this sample may be carry-over from other donors' samples.

The CDR3 protein is CASSRDTNTGELFF. CDR3 DNA: TGTGCCAGCAGTCGGGACACAAACACCGGGGAGCTGTTTTTT. The rearrangement uses TRBV7-9 and TRBJ2-2, with D possibly matching TRBD1 (6 bases). Trimming removed 6 bases at V and 2 bases at J, with 10 bases between. CDR1 is SEHNR and CDR2 is FQNEAQ in the germline V gene (reference sequence). The CDR3 is 14 residues long. The full variable domain, rest sourced from reference TRBV7-9 and TRBJ2-2, is DTGVSQNPRHKITKRGQNVTFRCDPISEHNRLYWYRQTLGQGPEFLTYFQNEAQLEKSRLLSDRFSAERPKGSFSTLEIQRTEQGDSAMYLCASSRDTNTGELFFGEGSRLTVL.

The rearrangement links TRBV7-6 to TRBJ2-6; 8 positions match TRBD1. The trim removed 1 base at V and 1 base at J, leaving 9 bases unmatched. The CDR3 extends over 19 amino acids. Germline CDR1 reads SGHVS; CDR2 reads FNYEAQ. CDR3 sequence reads: CASSLDRAGGFSGANVLTF. The CDR3 nucleotides are TGTGCCAGCAGCTTAGATAGGGCAGGGGGCTTTTCTGGGGCCAACGTCCTGACTTTC.

The V call is TRBV9, the J call TRBJ2-2, with 10 bases that match TRBD2. V shed 4 bases, J shed 7 bases, and the junction held 1 base outside the gene matches. CDR1 is SGDLS and CDR2 is YYNGEE in the germline V gene. The CDR3 totals 13 residues. The CDR3 here is CASSSSGSGELFF. The DNA for the CDR3 is TGTGCCAGCAGCTCTAGCGGGAGCGGGGAGCTGTTTTTT.

The chain recombines TRBV7-2 with TRBJ2-5; 9 bases match TRBD2. Trimming removed 7 bases from V and 6 bases from J; junction bases left unmatched: 9. Germline V gene lookup returns CDR1 SGHTA and CDR2 FQGNSA. This CDR3 has 14 residues. DNA for the CDR3: TGTGCCAGCAATGGCGGGAGGGGGGGGAAGACCCAGTACTTC. It yields the protein CASNGGRGGKTQYF. The full variable domain, in which reference TRBV7-2 and TRBJ2-5 provide the parts outside the CDR3, is GAGVSQSPSNKVTEKGKDVELRCDPISGHTALYWYRQSLGQGLEFLIYFQGNSAPDKSGLPSDRFSAERTGGSVSTLTIQRTQQEDSAVYLCASNGGRGGKTQYFGPGTRLLVL.

Concerning this clone: A far more abundant clone sits one base away, making this likely a read error. This CDR3 is also generated by other DNA sequences in the sample. V usage is TRBV28 and J usage is TRBJ1-2; D call uncertain. CDR1 is MDHEN, CDR2 SYDVKM, per germline. CDR3 length equals 12 residues. The CDR3 coding sequence is TGTGCCAGCAGCCTTCGACTGTATGGTTACACCTTC. It is translated as CASSLRLYGYTF.

This sequence joins TRBV5-4 and TRBJ2-1; 7 bases agree with TRBD1. Germline CDR1 is SGHNT and CDR2 is YYREEE (reference sequence). With 2 bases clipped from V and 4 bases from J, the junction kept 6 bases outside the gene matches. This CDR3 is built from 15 residues. In DNA, the CDR3 is TGTGCCAGCAGCTTATTCCGGGACAGATACAATGAGCAGTTCTTC. This encodes CASSLFRDRYNEQFF. The variable domain in full, with the rest retrieved from reference TRBV5-4 and TRBJ2-1, is ETGVTQSPTHLIKTRGQQVTLRCSSQSGHNTVSWYQQALGQGPQFIFQYYREEENGRGNFPPRFSGLQFPNYSSELNVNALELDDSALYLCASSLFRDRYNEQFFGPGTRLTVL.

This chain's CDR3 is CARAVGGRLNTGELFF. The CDR3 coding sequence is TGCGCCAGGGCGGTAGGGGGGCGTCTTAACACCGGGGAGCTGTTTTTT. V usage is TRBV4-1 and J usage is TRBJ2-2, with D perhaps TRBD1 or TRBD2 (6 bases each). The CDR3 loop spans 16 amino acids. Germline assignment: CDR1 MGHRA and CDR2 YSYEKL. V was shortened by 9 bases and J by 2 bases, with 19 bases between the two germline ends.

This clone was detected only once. The gene calls are TRBV5-1 and TRBJ2-2; 7 nucleotides align to TRBD1. The CDR3 runs to 15 residues. Unmatched junction bases numbered 6, after V lost 4 bases and J lost 3 bases. Germline assignment: CDR1 SGHRS and CDR2 YFSETQ. CDR3 nucleotide sequence: TGCGCCAGCAGCCCGAGTACAGGGGACACCGGGGAGCTGTTTTTT. Amino acids: CASSPSTGDTGELFF.

This chain links TRBV9 with TRBJ1-4; 9 nucleotides agree with TRBD1. The CDR3 totals 14 residues. Germline assignment: CDR1 SGDLS and CDR2 YYNGEE. V was clipped by 6 bases and J by 7 bases; unmatched bases: 7. This chain's CDR3 is CASNRGQGFEKLFF. The CDR3 DNA follows: TGTGCCAGCAACCGGGGACAGGGTTTTGAAAAACTGTTTTTT.

This clone was seen only once. This sequence joins TRBV28 and TRBJ1-2, with TRBD1 matching over 7 bases. The V gene end was trimmed by 5 bases and the J gene end by 0 bases; junction bases not matched to a gene: 3. The CDR3 runs to 14 residues. The germline gives CDR1 MDHEN, CDR2 SYDVKM. This chain's CDR3 is CASSRDRTNYGYTF. For the CDR3, the DNA is TGTGCCAGCAGTAGGGACAGAACTAACTATGGCTACACCTTC.

V gene TRBV15 combines with J gene TRBJ1-1; D not certain. The CDR3 runs to 13 residues. V lost 4 bases and J 1 base, leaving 7 bases between the germline ends. Germline V gene sequence: CDR1 LNHNV, CDR2 YYDKDF (reference sequence). The CDR3 sequence: CATSKGKNTEAFF. CDR3 DNA sequence: TGTGCCACCAGCAAAGGCAAGAACACTGAAGCTTTCTTT. The variable domain in full, with the rest retrieved from reference TRBV15 and TRBJ1-1, is DAMVIQNPRYQVTQFGKPVTLSCSQTLNHNVMYWYQQKSSQAPKLLFHYYDKDFNNEADTPDNFQSRRPNTSFCFLDIRSPGLGDTAMYLCATSKGKNTEAFFGQGTRLTVV.

The chain is built from TRBV28 and TRBJ1-2; 9 bases agree with TRBD1. The CDR3 extends over 15 amino acids. In germline, CDR1 is MDHEN, CDR2 SYDVKM. V gave up 9 bases and J gave up 7 bases; unmatched junction bases: 15. This CDR3 is CASWSMGTGGSGYTF. In nucleotides, the CDR3 is TGTGCCAGTTGGTCCATGGGAACAGGGGGCTCTGGCTACACCTTC.

The CDR3 reads CASSPSETQYF. DNA for the CDR3: TGTGCCAGCTCACCAAGCGAGACCCAGTACTTC. The chain has TRBV18 and TRBJ2-5; D uncertain. Germline-derived CDR1 and CDR2 are KGHSH and LQKENI. The CDR3 has 11 amino acids. Trimming left V 2 bases short and J 5 bases short, with 3 bases between.

The rearrangement joins TRBV6-5 to TRBJ2-3, with unresolved D. Deletions cut 0 bases from V and 4 bases from J, with 14 bases between. The length of the CDR3 is 16 residues. Per germline, CDR1 MNHEY and CDR2 SVGAGI. This CDR3 reads CASSYSGAPPPDTQYF. Here the CDR3 DNA reads TGTGCCAGCAGTTACTCGGGTGCGCCCCCCCCAGATACGCAGTATTTT.

The rearrangement uses TRBV18 and TRBJ2-1, with 10 nucleotides matching TRBD2. V trimming: 0 bases; J trimming: 6 bases; junction bases outside the gene matches: 2. CDR3 length: 15 residues. CDR1 is KGHSH and CDR2 is LQKENI in the germline V gene. The DNA for the CDR3 is TGTGCCAGCTCACCACCGAGCGGGAGGGCCAATGAGCAGTTCTTC. Amino acids: CASSPPSGRANEQFF.

A few counts support this clone. This chain connects TRBV14 to TRBJ1-1; D ambiguous. This CDR3 is built from 17 residues. With 1 base removed from V and 0 bases from J, the gap between germline ends came to 15 bases. Per the germline V gene, CDR1 is SGHDN and CDR2 is FVKESK. CDR3 nucleotides: TGTGCCAGCAGCCAAGTGGAGCGTTTCATAATGAACACTGAAGCTTTCTTT. It translates to CASSQVERFIMNTEAFF.

This chain links TRBV27 with TRBJ2-1; tentatively, D is TRBD1 (6 bases). CDR3 size: 13 residues. Looked up from germline, CDR1 is MNHEY and CDR2 is SMNVEV (reference sequence). Trimming removed 5 bases at V and 11 bases at J, with 16 bases between. The CDR3 is CASSPYTGKQQFF. The CDR3 nucleotides read TGTGCCAGCAGTCCCTACACAGGGAAGCAGCAGTTCTTC.

This rearrangement joins TRBV23-1 to TRBJ2-1, with D unresolved. TRBV23-1 is identified as an open reading frame with a role that is uncertain. Trimming removed 8 bases at V and 1 base at J, with 15 bases between. The CDR3 contains 15 residues. The CDR3 coding sequence is TGCGCCAGCCCCGGGCCCACCCAATCCTACAATGAGCAGTTCTTC. It translates to CASPGPTQSYNEQFF.

This chain links TRBV7-8 with TRBJ1-2; no clear D. Germline lookup yields CDR1 SGHVS and CDR2 FQNEAQ. V lost 1 base and J lost 4, with 10 bases in between. The CDR3 has 14 amino acids. The CDR3 sequence: CASSLGRAGYGYTF. The CDR3 DNA sequence: TGTGCCAGCAGCTTAGGACGCGCGGGCTATGGCTACACCTTC.

The genes are TRBV7-9 and TRBJ1-4; the match to TRBD1 covers 10 bases. There are 17 residues in the CDR3. Germline assignment: CDR1 SEHNR and CDR2 FQNEAQ (reference sequence). Trimming cost V 5 bases and J 5 bases; bases outside gene matches: 11. In DNA form, the CDR3 reads TGTGCCAGCAGCCGCCGAGGGACGGGACAGGGGAATGAAAAACTGTTTTTT. This gives the protein CASSRRGTGQGNEKLFF.

This sequence joins TRBV28 and TRBJ1-6; D ambiguous. Germline assignment: CDR1 MDHEN and CDR2 SYDVKM. The CDR3 covers 12 residues. Trimming removed 8 bases from V and 7 bases from J, with 9 bases in between. The CDR3 protein is CASLGLNSPLHF. The CDR3 nucleotides read TGTGCCAGCCTCGGCCTCAATTCACCCCTCCACTTT. The variable domain in full, completed from reference TRBV28 and TRBJ1-6, reads DVKVTQSSRYLVKRTGEKVFLECVQDMDHENMFWYRQDPGLGLRLIYFSYDVKMKEKGDIPEGYSVSREKKERFSLILESASTNQTSMYLCASLGLNSPLHFGNGTRLTVT.

The CDR3 protein is CASSLARGLSYEQYF. The CDR3 DNA reads TGTGCCAGCAGCTTAGCGCGGGGCCTCTCCTACGAGCAGTACTTC. This rearrangement joins TRBV7-2 to TRBJ2-7; a possible D gene is TRBD2 (6 bases). Germline V lookup: CDR1 SGHTA, CDR2 FQGNSA. There are 15 residues in the CDR3. V lost 0 bases to trimming and J lost 0 bases, with 9 bases between them.

The V and J genes are TRBV28 and TRBJ2-5, with a weak D call TRBD2 (5 bases). Trimming left V 2 bases short and J 5 bases short, with 12 bases between. Looked up from germline, CDR1 is MDHEN and CDR2 is SYDVKM. The CDR3 sequence is 14 residues long. CDR3 amino acids: CASSLRGVPETQYF. The CDR3 DNA follows: TGTGCCAGCAGTTTACGGGGAGTGCCTGAGACCCAGTACTTC.

The V gene is TRBV7-9, the J gene TRBJ1-1, with D perhaps TRBD1 (6 bases). The CDR3 is made up of 15 amino acids. V lost 2 bases and J 2 bases, leaving 12 bases between the germline ends. From germline, CDR1 is SEHNR and CDR2 FQNEAQ (reference sequence). DNA of the CDR3: TGTGCCAGCAGCTTATACAGGGAAGGAAACACTGAAGCTTTCTTT. As protein: CASSLYREGNTEAFF.

The chain joins TRBV5-4 to TRBJ1-4; 11 bases align to TRBD1. The CDR3 is 15 residues long. Germline V gives CDR1 SGHNT, CDR2 YYREEE (reference sequence). J was trimmed by 6 bases and V by 4 bases; bases with no gene match: 5. CDR3 bases: TGTGCCAGCAGCCCCATGGGACAGGGGGATGAAAAACTGTTTTTT. Its translation: CASSPMGQGDEKLFF.

The chain carries TRBV29-1 and TRBJ2-3, with 9 bases that match TRBD1. The germline CDR1 and CDR2 sequences are SQVTM and ANQGSEA. This CDR3 is built from 15 residues. Trimming removed 3 bases from V and 1 base from J; junction bases left unmatched: 5. DNA of the CDR3: TGCAGCGTTGACACCGGGGACAGGGGCACAGATACGCAGTATTTT. It yields the protein CSVDTGDRGTDTQYF.

This sequence joins TRBV27 and TRBJ1-2; D perhaps matches TRBD1 (5 bases). V was trimmed by 4 bases and J by 8 bases, leaving 14 bases between them. Germline V gives CDR1 MNHEY, CDR2 SMNVEV (reference sequence). The CDR3 has 13 amino acids. The CDR3 loop is CASSWGPGGGYTF. Written as DNA, the CDR3 is TGTGCCAGCAGTTGGGGACCGGGAGGGGGCTACACCTTC.

The V call is TRBV29-1, the J call TRBJ2-7, with D perhaps being TRBD1 or TRBD2 (5 bases each). The CDR3 covers 12 residues. V lost 6 bases and J lost 6, with 15 bases in between. CDR1 and CDR2 (germline): SQVTM, ANQGSEA. The DNA of the CDR3 is TGCAGCGTCCGGGGCTCCTTTGGCGAGCAGTACTTC. It specifies CSVRGSFGEQYF.